This T cell receptor (beta chain) was observed in a study of cytomegalovirus exposure and HLA in healthy donors. Overall study findings and caveats: Rare TCR sequences predominated, though certain public TCRs were found in many donors.

Each donor was nominally healthy when sampled (though unrecorded immune exposures were likely). Comments on this clone: Its antigen is unknown.

The study ran its PCR with 60 Vbeta and 13 Jbeta primers. Assay: immunoSEQ multiplex PCR; the TCRdb copy retains only in-frame clones and omits some. The table records some 170,000 clones, over 65% of them present only once. V shed 3 bases and J shed 0 bases, with 11 bases lying between them. The CDR3 covers 15 residues. Germline lookup yields CDR1 SEHNR and CDR2 FQNEAQ (reference sequence). Sequenced material: PBMCs. The chain couples TRBV7-9 to TRBJ1-1, with D unresolved. This TCR derives from an older woman in good health and CMV-seropositive. CDR3 protein: CASSFSATVNTEAFF. CDR3 DNA: TGTGCCAGCAGCTTCAGTGCAACAGTGAACACTGAAGCTTTCTTT.